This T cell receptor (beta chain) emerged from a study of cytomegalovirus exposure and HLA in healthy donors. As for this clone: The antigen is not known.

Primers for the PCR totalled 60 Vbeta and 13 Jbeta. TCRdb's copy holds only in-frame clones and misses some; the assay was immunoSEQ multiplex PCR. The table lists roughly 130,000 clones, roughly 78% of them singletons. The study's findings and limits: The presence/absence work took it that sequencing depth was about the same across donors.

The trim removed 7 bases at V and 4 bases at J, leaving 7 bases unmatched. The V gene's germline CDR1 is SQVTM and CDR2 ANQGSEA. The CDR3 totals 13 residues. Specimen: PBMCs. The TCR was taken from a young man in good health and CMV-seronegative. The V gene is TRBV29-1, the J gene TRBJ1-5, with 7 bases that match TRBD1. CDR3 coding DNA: TGCAGCGCCCGGGACAGTTCAAATCAGCCCCAGCATTTT. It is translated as CSARDSSNQPQHF.